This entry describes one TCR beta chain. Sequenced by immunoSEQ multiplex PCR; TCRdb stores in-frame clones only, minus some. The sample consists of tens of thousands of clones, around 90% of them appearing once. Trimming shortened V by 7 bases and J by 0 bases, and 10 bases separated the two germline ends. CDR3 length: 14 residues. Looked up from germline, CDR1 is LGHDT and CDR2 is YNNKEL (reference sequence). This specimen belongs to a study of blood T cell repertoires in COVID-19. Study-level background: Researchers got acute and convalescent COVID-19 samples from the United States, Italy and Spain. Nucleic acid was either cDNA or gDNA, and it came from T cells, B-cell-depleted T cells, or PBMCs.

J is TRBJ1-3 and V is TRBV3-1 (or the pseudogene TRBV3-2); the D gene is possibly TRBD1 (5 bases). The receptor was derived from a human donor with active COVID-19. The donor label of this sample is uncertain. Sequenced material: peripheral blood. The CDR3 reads CASTIDSSGNTIYF. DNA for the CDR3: TGTGCCAGCACCATAGACAGCTCTGGAAACACCATATATTTT.